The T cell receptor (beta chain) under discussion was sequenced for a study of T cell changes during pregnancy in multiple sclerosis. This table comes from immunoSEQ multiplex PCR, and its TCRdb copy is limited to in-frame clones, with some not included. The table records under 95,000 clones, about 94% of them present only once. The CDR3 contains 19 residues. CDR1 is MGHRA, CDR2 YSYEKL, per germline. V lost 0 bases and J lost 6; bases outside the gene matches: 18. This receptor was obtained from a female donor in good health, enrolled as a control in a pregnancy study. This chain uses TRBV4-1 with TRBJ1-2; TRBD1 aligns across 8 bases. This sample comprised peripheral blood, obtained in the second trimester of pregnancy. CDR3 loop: CASSQDVFTAGQGLDGYTF. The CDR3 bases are TGCGCCAGCAGCCAAGATGTTTTTACCGCCGGACAGGGACTGGATGGCTACACCTTC.